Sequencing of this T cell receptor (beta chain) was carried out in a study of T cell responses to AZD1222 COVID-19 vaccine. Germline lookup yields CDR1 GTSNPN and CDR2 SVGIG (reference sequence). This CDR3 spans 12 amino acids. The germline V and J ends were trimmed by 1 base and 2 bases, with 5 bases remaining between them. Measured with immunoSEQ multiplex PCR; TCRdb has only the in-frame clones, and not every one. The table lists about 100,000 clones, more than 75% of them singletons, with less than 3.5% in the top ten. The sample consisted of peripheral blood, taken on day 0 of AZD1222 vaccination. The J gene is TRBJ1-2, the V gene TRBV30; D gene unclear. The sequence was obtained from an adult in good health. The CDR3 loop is CAWSGRNYGYTF. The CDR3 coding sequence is TGTGCCTGGAGTGGCAGGAACTATGGCTACACCTTC.